This T cell receptor beta chain was sequenced during a study of patients and donors after allogeneic stem cell transplantation (TCRdb year 2020). V sheds 0 bases and J sheds 10 bases, leaving 9 bases between their ends. The CDR3 goes from the cysteine to the phenylalanine over 12 residues. Left in the record is the CDR3 DNA by itself, 36 bases read in frame from the first base. As encoded in the germline V gene, CDR1 is MGHDK while CDR2 is SYGVNS. Library preparation was by RT-PCR. Sequencing was performed on a NextSeq 550. Using fastp trimming at Q25 and MiXCR clonotype assembly, TCRdb reanalyzed the public sequencing data and kept in-frame beta chains. One record per CDR3 amino acid sequence lists the most common genes and DNA. The sample includes approximately 410,000 distinct CDR3 sequences, with 15% to 20% observed a single time. Less than 8.5% of the sample belongs to the ten largest clones. In the case of this clonotype: Its antigen specificity is not known. No much larger clone is present one base from it, and per-base qualities are unavailable.

The clonotype was recovered from a human donor who was either an allogeneic HSCT recipient or a stem cell or donor lymphocyte infusion donor (not recorded which). It is not recorded whose cells these are; they may come from a transplant donor. The V and J genes are TRBV25-1 and TRBJ1-1; the D gene identity is not certain. The material sequenced was blood, either unsorted or a sorted T cell fraction (not recorded which). The CDR3 protein sequence reads: CASSEYPDPAFF. In nucleotide form, the sequence is TGTGCCAGCAGTGAATATCCAGACCCAGCTTTCTTT.